Here is one TCR beta chain with its context. Germline V gene sequence: CDR1 MRHNA, CDR2 SNTAGT. This CDR3 contains 14 residues. V lost 4 bases to trimming and J lost 10 bases; unmatched junction nucleotides: 5. Researchers sorted participants into cohorts using their self-reported clinical history. Recovered Cohort 3 donors showed two negative PCRs, clearance, or symptom resolution. The data are from a study of blood T cell repertoires in COVID-19. About the study: T cells, B-cell-depleted T cells, or PBMCs supplied cDNA or gDNA.

Under the authors' procedure: By means of reference gene primer amplification, nucleated cell counts were estimated. Sequencing used immunoSEQ multiplex PCR; TCRdb keeps in-frame clones, though not all of them. D and trimming come from the DNA, and the V and J calls and clone size come from that table. The sample lists around 300,000 clones, more than 70% occurring once. The source of this sequence is a woman aged 25 to 39 who had recovered from COVID-19. The sequenced sample consisted of PBMCs or T cells enriched from blood (not recorded which). This chain links TRBV6-4 with TRBJ1-6; 9 nucleotides line up with TRBD1. The CDR3: CASSVGTGNSPLHF. The CDR3, as DNA: TGTGCCAGCAGTGTGGGGACAGGGAACTCACCCCTCCACTTT.